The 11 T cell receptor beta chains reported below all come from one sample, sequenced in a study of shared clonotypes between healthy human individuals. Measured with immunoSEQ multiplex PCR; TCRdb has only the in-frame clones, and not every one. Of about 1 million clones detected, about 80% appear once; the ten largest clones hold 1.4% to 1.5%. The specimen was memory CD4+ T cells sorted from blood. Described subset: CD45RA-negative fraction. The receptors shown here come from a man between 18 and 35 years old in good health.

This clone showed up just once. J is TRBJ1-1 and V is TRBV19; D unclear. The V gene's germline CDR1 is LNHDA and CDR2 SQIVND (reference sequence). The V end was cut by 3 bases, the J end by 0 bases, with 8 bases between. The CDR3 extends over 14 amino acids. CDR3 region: CASSMREMNTEAFF. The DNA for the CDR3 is TGTGCCAGTAGTATGAGGGAGATGAACACTGAAGCTTTCTTT.

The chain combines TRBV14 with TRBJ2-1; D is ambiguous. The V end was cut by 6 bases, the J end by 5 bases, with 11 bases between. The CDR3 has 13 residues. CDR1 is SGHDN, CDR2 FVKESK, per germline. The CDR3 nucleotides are TGTGCCAGCAGTCGCGACCGAGACAATGAGCAGTTCTTC. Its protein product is CASSRDRDNEQFF.

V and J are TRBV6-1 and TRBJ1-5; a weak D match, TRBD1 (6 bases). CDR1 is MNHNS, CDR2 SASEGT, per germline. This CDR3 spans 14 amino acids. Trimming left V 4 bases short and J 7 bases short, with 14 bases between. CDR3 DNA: TGTGCCAGCAGTGGGGGGCCCACGGGGCAGCCCCAGCATTTT. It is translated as CASSGGPTGQPQHF.

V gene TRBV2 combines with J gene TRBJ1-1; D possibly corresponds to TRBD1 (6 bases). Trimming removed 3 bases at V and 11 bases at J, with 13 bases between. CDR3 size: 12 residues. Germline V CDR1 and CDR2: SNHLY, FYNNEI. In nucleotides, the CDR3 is TGTGCCAGCAGTGATTTCAGGGGTGGGGCTTTCTTT. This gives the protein CASSDFRGGAFF. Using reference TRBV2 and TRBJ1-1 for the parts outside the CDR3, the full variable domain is EPEVTQTPSHQVTQMGQEVILRCVPISNHLYFYWYRQILGQKVEFLVSFYNNEISEKSEIFDDQFSVERPDGSNFTLKIRSTKLEDSAMYFCASSDFRGGAFFGQGTRLTVV.

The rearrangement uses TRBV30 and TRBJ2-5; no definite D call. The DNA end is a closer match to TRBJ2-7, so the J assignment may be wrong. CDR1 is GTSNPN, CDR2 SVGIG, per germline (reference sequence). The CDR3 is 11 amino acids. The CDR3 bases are TGTGCCTGGAGTCTTGAGTACGAGCAGTACTTC. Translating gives CAWSLEYEQYF.

The CDR3 sequence is CASSFSLGGGPWTETQYF. In DNA form, the CDR3 reads TGTGCCAGCAGCTTCTCCCTTGGAGGGGGACCATGGACGGAGACCCAGTACTTC. The chain employs TRBV7-3 and TRBJ2-5; D is possibly TRBD1 or TRBD2 (6 bases each). CDR1 is SGHTA and CDR2 is FQGTGA in the germline V gene. With 3 bases removed from V and 5 bases from J, the gap between germline ends came to 25 bases. The CDR3 extends over 18 amino acids.

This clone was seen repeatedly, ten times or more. As DNA, the CDR3 is TGCAGCGTTGAAGGTGCTTTCTTT. Encoded protein: CSVEGAFF. This chain connects TRBV29-1 to TRBJ1-1; no reliable D call. The length of the CDR3 is 8 residues. From germline, CDR1 is SQVTM and CDR2 ANQGSEA. Trimming stripped 1 base from V and 11 bases from J, with 2 bases between. The variable domain in full, with the rest retrieved from reference TRBV29-1 and TRBJ1-1, is SAVISQKPSRDICQRGTSLTIQCQVDSQVTMMFWYRQQPGQSLTLIATANQGSEATYESGFVIDKFPISRPNLTFSTLTVSNMSPEDSSIYLCSVEGAFFGQGTRLTVV.

In DNA form, the CDR3 reads TGCAGCGTTGAAGGGACTTTAAATGAGCAGTTCTTC. This sequence encodes CSVEGTLNEQFF. V is TRBV29-1 and J is TRBJ2-1, with D possibly matching TRBD2 (5 bases). Per the germline V gene, CDR1 is SQVTM and CDR2 is ANQGSEA. The CDR3 length is 12 residues. Between the trimmed V and J ends, which lost 1 base and 7 bases, there was a span of 8 bases.

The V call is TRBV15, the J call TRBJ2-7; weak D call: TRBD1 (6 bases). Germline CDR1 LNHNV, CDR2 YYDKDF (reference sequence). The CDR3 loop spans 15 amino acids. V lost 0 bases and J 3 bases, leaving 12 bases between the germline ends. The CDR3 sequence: CATSRDTSTGYEQYF. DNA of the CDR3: TGTGCCACCAGCAGAGATACGTCGACAGGCTACGAGCAGTACTTC.

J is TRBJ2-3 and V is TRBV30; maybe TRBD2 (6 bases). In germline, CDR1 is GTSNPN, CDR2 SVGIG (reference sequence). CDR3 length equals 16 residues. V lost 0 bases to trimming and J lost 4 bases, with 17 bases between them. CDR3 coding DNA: TGTGCCTGGAGTGTACGGGGGACCGCACTAGCAGATACGCAGTATTTT. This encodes CAWSVRGTALADTQYF.

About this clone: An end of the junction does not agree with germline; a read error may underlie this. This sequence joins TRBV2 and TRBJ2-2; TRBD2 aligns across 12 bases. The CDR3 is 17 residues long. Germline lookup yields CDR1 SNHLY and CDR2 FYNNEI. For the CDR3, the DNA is TGTGCCAGCAGGACTAGCGGGAGTTCCAGGAAACACCGGGGAGCTGTTTTT. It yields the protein CASRTSGSSRKHRGAVF.